These 16 T cell receptor beta chains share one sample of origin, sequenced in a study of breast tumors, draining lymph nodes, adjacent tissues. TCRdb re-called the multiplex PCR reads with MiXCR, one entry per CDR3 protein. The sample has 130,000 or so distinct CDR3 sequences; 30% to 35% are singletons. Samples came from axillary lymph nodes draining the breast cancer. The sequencing input was axillary lymph node tissue. Receptor source: a female donor with breast cancer. Some clones in this sample may be carry-over from other donors' samples.

This clonotype has a count of ten or more. The CDR3 is CASSTSRGNQPQHF. CDR3 DNA: TGTGCCAGCAGCACTTCCAGGGGCAATCAGCCCCAGCATTTT. This chain joins TRBV6-2 or TRBV6-3 and TRBJ1-5, with TRBD1 as a possible D gene (5 bases). Germline V gene sequence: CDR1 MNHEY, CDR2 SVGEGT. This CDR3 is built from 14 residues. With 6 bases removed from V and 2 bases from J, the gap between germline ends came to 11 bases.

The V call is TRBV5-8, the J call TRBJ1-6; D is possibly TRBD1 (5 bases). This CDR3 is 15 amino acids long. V lost 3 bases and J lost 7, with 14 bases in between. Germline V CDR1 and CDR2: SGHTS, YDEGEE. The DNA of the CDR3 is TGTGCCAGCAGCTGGGGGGGGACCGAAAATTCACCCCTCCACTTT. This codes for CASSWGGTENSPLHF.

This sequence joins TRBV6-5 and TRBJ1-1, with 7 bases aligning to TRBD1. In germline, CDR1 is MNHEY, CDR2 SVGAGI. The CDR3 contains 13 residues. The trim removed 5 bases at V and 8 bases at J, leaving 8 bases unmatched. The CDR3 sequence: CASSDTGTEEAFF. The CDR3, as DNA: TGTGCCAGCAGTGACACAGGGACAGAAGAAGCTTTCTTT.

The rearrangement links TRBV5-1 to TRBJ1-1; D remains ambiguous. The CDR3 loop spans 14 amino acids. Germline V gene data show CDR1 as SGHRS and CDR2 as YFSETQ. V was clipped by 0 bases and J by 0 bases, with 6 bases between them. The chain's CDR3 is CASSLGNMNTEAFF. CDR3 nucleotide sequence: TGCGCCAGCAGCTTGGGAAATATGAACACTGAAGCTTTCTTT. Together with reference TRBV5-1 and TRBJ1-1, the CDR3 gives the full variable domain: KAGVTQTPRYLIKTRGQQVTLSCSPISGHRSVSWYQQTPGQGLQFLFEYFSETQRNKGNFPGRFSGRQFSNSRSEMNVSTLELGDSALYLCASSLGNMNTEAFFGQGTRLTVV.

About this clonotype itself: An end of the junction differs from the germline gene, which may be a read error. This sequence joins TRBV9 and TRBJ2-2; the match to TRBD1 covers 8 bases. Looked up from germline, CDR1 is SGDLS and CDR2 is YYNGEE. CDR3 length equals 15 residues. CDR3: CASSHRGQGTGEPFF. The CDR3 DNA reads TGTGCCAGCAGCCACCGAGGACAGGGCACCGGGGAGCCGTTTTTT.

This clonotype was detected ten times or more. The chain combines TRBV2 with TRBJ1-1, with TRBD1 as a possible D gene (5 bases). This CDR3 comprises 14 residues. V shed 10 bases and J shed 4 bases, with 19 bases lying between them. The germline V gene has CDR1 SNHLY and CDR2 FYNNEI. CDR3 DNA sequence: TGTGCCATCCCGGGGAGGGACGAGGGCACTGAAGCTTTCTTT. Translating gives CAIPGRDEGTEAFF.

This clonotype has a count of ten or more. The chain links TRBV12-3 or TRBV12-4 to TRBJ2-3; TRBD2 might be the D (6 bases). This CDR3 region has 14 residues. The germline V and J ends were trimmed by 3 bases and 2 bases, with 9 bases remaining between them. CDR3 DNA: TGTGCCAGCAGTTTGGGACTGCTCACAGATACGCAGTATTTT. This sequence encodes CASSLGLLTDTQYF.

The chain links TRBV29-1 to TRBJ1-1; a weak D match, TRBD1 (5 bases). The germline V and J ends were trimmed by 4 bases and 5 bases, with 11 bases remaining between them. The CDR3 spans 12 residues. CDR1 SQVTM and CDR2 ANQGSEA come from the germline V gene. CDR3 region: CSVATDSTEAFF. Here the CDR3 DNA reads TGCAGCGTTGCAACTGACAGTACTGAAGCTTTCTTT.

This chain joins TRBV7-2 and TRBJ2-3, with a tentative D call TRBD2 (5 bases). Trimming cost V 6 bases and J 2 bases, with 15 bases left between them. This CDR3 is 15 amino acids long. Germline values: CDR1 SGHTA, CDR2 FQGNSA. CDR3 loop: CASRTDALDTDTQYF. The CDR3 DNA sequence: TGTGCCAGCAGAACGGACGCACTAGACACAGATACGCAGTATTTT.

As for this clonotype: A much larger clone sits a single nucleotide away, making a read error possible. The rearrangement uses TRBV6-9 and TRBJ1-3; maybe TRBD1 (6 bases). Trimming took off 5 bases at V and 0 bases at J, with 8 bases between the two ends. Germline assignment: CDR1 MNHGY and CDR2 SVAAGI. This CDR3 has 14 residues. The CDR3 protein is CASSAGASGNTIYF. CDR3 DNA: TGTGCCAGCAGTGCAGGGGCCTCTGGAAACACCATATATTTT.

In this sample, this clonotype turned up many times. This chain joins TRBV7-3 and TRBJ2-3; D perhaps matches TRBD1 (6 bases). The germline gives CDR1 SGHTA, CDR2 FQGTGA. V lost 0 bases to trimming and J lost 0 bases, with 10 bases between them. CDR3 size: 16 residues. CDR3 bases: TGTGCCAGCAGCTTAACTGGGACAACTAGCACAGATACGCAGTATTTT. Translated: CASSLTGTTSTDTQYF.

This clonotype was counted a few times. One base away lies a much larger clone, so this may be a sequencing read error. This chain joins TRBV20-1 and TRBJ1-5; TRBD1 is a possible D gene (6 bases). The CDR3 contains 14 residues. Germline assignment: CDR1 DFQATT and CDR2 SNEGSKA (reference sequence). For the CDR3, the DNA is TGCAGGGCTAGAGCGGGGGGCGGCAATCAGCCCCAGCATTTT. As protein: CRARAGGGNQPQHF.

This clonotype showed up many times. The chain uses TRBV10-2 and TRBJ2-6; TRBD1 agrees at 9 bases. Germline CDR1 and CDR2: WSHSY and SAAADI. Trimming at V came to 6 bases and at J to 3 bases, leaving 3 bases not matched to a gene. CDR3 length: 15 residues. The DNA of the CDR3 is TGCGCCAGCAGACAGGGGGCGTTTGGGGCCAACGTCCTGACTTTC. Amino acids: CASRQGAFGANVLTF.

As for this clonotype: A junction end diverges from the germline sequence, so it may reflect a read error. J is TRBJ2-2 and V is TRBV7-2; TRBD1 might be the D (6 bases). The CDR3 totals 16 residues. Germline V gene data show CDR1 as SGHTA and CDR2 as FQGNSA. CDR3 sequence reads: CASSWTRTANAGELFF. The DNA of the CDR3 is TGTGCCAGTAGCTGGACTCGGACAGCGAACGCCGGGGAGCTGTTTTTT.

This clonotype was found many times. The chain's CDR3 is CASSVGLAGSSSTDTQYF. CDR3 DNA: TGCGCCAGCAGCGTTGGACTAGCGGGGTCATCTAGCACAGATACGCAGTATTTT. The chain carries TRBV5-1 and TRBJ2-3; TRBD2 matches 12 bases. There are 18 residues in the CDR3. The germline V gene has CDR1 SGHRS and CDR2 YFSETQ. J was trimmed by 0 bases and V by 4 bases; bases with no gene match: 9.

This clonotype was counted ten times or more. The chain has TRBV6-6 and TRBJ1-6, with no clear D. The CDR3 has 16 residues. Germline V gene sequence: CDR1 MNHNY, CDR2 SVGAGI (reference sequence). The ends were cut back, 0 bases at V and 5 bases at J, with 11 bases in the middle. CDR3 bases: TGTGCCAGCAGTTACTCGCAGGCAACCCATAATTCACCCCTCCACTTT. Amino acid sequence: CASSYSQATHNSPLHF.